A single sample gave rise to the 29 T cell receptor beta chains below, sequenced in a study of blood T cell repertoires in COVID-19. Generated by immunoSEQ multiplex PCR, the TCRdb table keeps only in-frame clones and is missing some. This repertoire shows roughly 190,000 clones, approximately 85% found once; its top ten account for roughly 8.2%. The sequenced sample consisted of peripheral blood. Receptors were obtained from a woman aged 55-70 years with acute or convalescent COVID-19.

The genes are TRBV10-3 and TRBJ2-1; TRBD2 aligns across 7 bases. The V segment lost 3 bases and the J segment 0 bases; nucleotides outside the gene matches: 5. Germline CDR1 reads ENHRY; CDR2 reads SYGVKD. CDR3 length: 16 amino acids. The CDR3 DNA sequence: TGTGCCATCAGTGATAGCGGGTTGAGCTCCTACAATGAGCAGTTCTTC. This translates into CAISDSGLSSYNEQFF.

The J gene is TRBJ2-7, the V gene TRBV3-1 (or the pseudogene TRBV3-2); unclear D gene. Trimming left V 0 bases short and J 6 bases short, with 6 bases between. The CDR3 has 12 residues. CDR1 and CDR2 from the germline V gene are LGHDT and YNNKEL (reference sequence). CDR3 DNA sequence: TGTGCCAGCAGCCAAGATCGTCGCGAGCAGTACTTC. It yields the protein CASSQDRREQYF.

V gene TRBV7-2 combines with J gene TRBJ2-7; weak D call: TRBD1 (5 bases). Trimming shortened V by 0 bases and J by 1 base, and 7 bases separated the two germline ends. From germline, CDR1 is SGHTA and CDR2 FQGNSA. The CDR3 loop spans 14 amino acids. For the CDR3, the DNA is TGTGCCAGCAGCTTAGCGAAGGGGTCCTACGAGCAGTACTTC. Protein sequence: CASSLAKGSYEQYF.

There are a few counts of this clone. V is TRBV27 and J is TRBJ1-2, with 8 bases fitting TRBD1. The CDR3 is 15 amino acids. Germline CDR1 MNHEY, CDR2 SMNVEV (reference sequence). With 0 bases clipped from V and 2 bases from J, the junction kept 2 bases outside the gene matches. CDR3 sequence: CASSLSPGGNYGYTF. For the CDR3, the DNA is TGTGCCAGCAGTTTATCGCCAGGGGGCAACTATGGCTACACCTTC.

This clone appeared a few times. This chain connects TRBV28 to TRBJ1-4; no definite D call. This CDR3 has 12 amino acids. From germline, CDR1 is MDHEN and CDR2 SYDVKM. V lost 8 bases to trimming and J lost 8 bases, with 12 bases between them. This chain's CDR3 is CASAGVGEKLFF. The CDR3, as DNA: TGTGCCAGCGCCGGGGTAGGGGAAAAACTGTTTTTT.

CDR3: CSSISGTRGNTEAFF. CDR3 sequence (DNA): TGCAGCTCCATATCCGGGACAAGGGGGAACACTGAAGCTTTCTTT. V and J are TRBV29-1 and TRBJ1-1; possible D gene TRBD1, 6 bases. Per the germline V gene, CDR1 is SQVTM and CDR2 is ANQGSEA. The CDR3 has 15 residues. Trimming left V 8 bases short and J 1 base short, with 20 bases between.

V and J are TRBV3-1 (or the pseudogene TRBV3-2) and TRBJ2-1; 11 bases are shared with TRBD2. J lost 4 bases, V lost 5 bases, and 4 bases had no gene match. The CDR3 is 15 residues long. Germline CDR1 is LGHDT and CDR2 is YNNKEL (reference sequence). CDR3 sequence: CASSTTSGSYNEQFF. Written as DNA, the CDR3 is TGTGCCAGCAGCACTACTAGCGGGAGTTACAATGAGCAGTTCTTC.

The chain links TRBV29-1 to TRBJ2-5, with 7 bases aligning to TRBD2. Germline trimming cut 7 bases from V and 7 bases from J; bases unmatched to any gene: 9. There are 12 residues in the CDR3. Germline V gives CDR1 SQVTM, CDR2 ANQGSEA. The CDR3 coding sequence is TGCAGCGGCCGACTAGCCGAGGCGACCCAGTACTTC. Translated, it gives CSGRLAEATQYF.

The V call is TRBV7-6, the J call TRBJ2-1, with 13 bases that match TRBD2. CDR3 length: 17 amino acids. J was trimmed by 5 bases and V by 1 base; bases with no gene match: 5. The germline V gene has CDR1 SGHVS and CDR2 FNYEAQ. The CDR3 DNA reads TGTGCCAGCAGCTTAGTGACTAGCGGGAGGAGGCACAATGAGCAGTTCTTC. This gives the protein CASSLVTSGRRHNEQFF.

The chain is built from TRBV11-3 and TRBJ1-2, with D perhaps TRBD1 (5 bases). Germline loops: CDR1 SGHNT, CDR2 YENEEA. The CDR3 spans 13 residues. Trimming took off 0 bases at V and 8 bases at J, with 10 bases between the two ends. CDR3 DNA: TGTGCCAGCAGCTTAGACAGGGTCTACGGCTACACCTTC. Protein: CASSLDRVYGYTF.

The chain is built from TRBV12-1 and TRBJ1-4. TRBV12-1 constitutes a pseudogene. This CDR3 has 11 amino acids. In DNA, the CDR3 is TGTGCCAGCAGCTTCGACTCACGGCGACGTTTT. Translation gives CASSFDSRRRF.

V usage is TRBV27 and J usage is TRBJ2-7, with 10 positions matching TRBD1. CDR1 is MNHEY, CDR2 SMNVEV, per germline (reference sequence). This CDR3 is built from 14 residues. The trim removed 8 bases at V and 1 base at J, leaving 5 bases unmatched. CDR3 region: CASAWTGGSYEQYF. CDR3 in DNA: TGTGCCAGCGCTTGGACAGGGGGGTCCTACGAGCAGTACTTC.

Points on this clone: A much larger clone lies a single base off, so this may be a read error. The sample holds other DNA sequences that translate to the same CDR3. The chain employs TRBV5-1 and TRBJ2-5; the match to TRBD2 covers 7 bases. This CDR3 spans 15 amino acids. V lost 2 bases and J lost 4; bases outside the gene matches: 8. Germline V gene lookup returns CDR1 SGHRS and CDR2 YFSETQ. The CDR3 is CASSFGGSGGETQYF. The CDR3, as DNA: TGCGCCAGCAGCTTCGGCGGGAGTGGAGGAGAGACCCAGTACTTC.

Comments on this clone: A junction boundary mismatches the germline segment, possibly from a read error. V gene TRBV5-1 combines with J gene TRBJ2-1; no reliable D call. Germline values: CDR1 SGHRS, CDR2 YFSETQ. There are 14 residues in the CDR3. CDR3 coding DNA: TGCGCTAGCAGCTTGGGCGCAAGTCACAATGAGCAGTTCTTC. Protein product: CASSLGASHNEQFF.

The rearrangement links TRBV5-4 to TRBJ2-5, with 8 bases matching TRBD1. Trimming cost V 4 bases and J 5 bases; bases outside gene matches: 7. CDR1 is SGHNT, CDR2 YYREEE, per germline (reference sequence). This CDR3 is built from 14 residues. CDR3 nucleotides: TGTGCCAGCAGCCTGCTGGACAGGGATGAGACCCAGTACTTC. Its protein product is CASSLLDRDETQYF.

The V and J genes are TRBV3-1 (or the pseudogene TRBV3-2) and TRBJ1-5; 10 bases are shared with TRBD1. The CDR3 totals 15 residues. Per the germline V gene, CDR1 is LGHDT and CDR2 is YNNKEL (reference sequence). Trimming took 3 bases from V and 8 from J; bases not matched to a gene: 7. The CDR3 region is CASSQAGGTGEPQHF. Here the CDR3 DNA reads TGTGCCAGCAGCCAGGCTGGGGGGACAGGGGAGCCCCAGCATTTT.

This clone came up a few times. The chain has TRBV7-9 and TRBJ1-2, with 7 bases fitting TRBD1. Germline V gives CDR1 SEHNR, CDR2 FQNEAQ (reference sequence). V shed 4 bases, J shed 4 bases, and the junction held 9 bases outside the gene matches. The CDR3 length is 15 residues. CDR3 in DNA: TGTGCCAGCAGCTCTTCGGACAGGTTATTCTATGGCTACACCTTC. Its translation is CASSSSDRLFYGYTF.

The chain links TRBV28 to TRBJ2-1, with a possible D match to TRBD2 (5 bases). Germline lookup yields CDR1 MDHEN and CDR2 SYDVKM. V lost 7 bases, J lost 2 bases, and 12 bases lay in between. There are 14 residues in the CDR3. The CDR3 DNA reads TGTGCCAGCACCGTTGTGGGAGCCTACAATGAGCAGTTCTTC. Its translation is CASTVVGAYNEQFF.

V gene TRBV18 combines with J gene TRBJ2-2, with 8 bases fitting TRBD2. Germline values: CDR1 KGHSH, CDR2 LQKENI. CDR3 size: 16 residues. J was trimmed by 1 base and V by 1 base; bases with no gene match: 2. This CDR3 is CASSPRSGGNTGELFF. The CDR3 bases are TGTGCCAGCTCACCACGGAGCGGGGGGAACACCGGGGAGCTGTTTTTT.

J is TRBJ1-3 and V is TRBV11-2; D perhaps matches TRBD1 (5 bases). This CDR3 contains 14 residues. Trimming removed 5 bases from V and 4 bases from J, with 12 bases in between. Germline values: CDR1 SGHAT, CDR2 FQNNGV. The CDR3 DNA reads TGTGCCAGCAGCACCCTGACAGAAGGAAACACCATATATTTT. Translating it yields CASSTLTEGNTIYF.

The genes are TRBV27 and TRBJ2-3, with 11 bases identical to TRBD2. The junction had 9 bases not matched to a gene; V was cut back by 5 bases and J by 5 bases. Germline V gene lookup returns CDR1 MNHEY and CDR2 SMNVEV (reference sequence). The length of the CDR3 is 16 residues. DNA for the CDR3: TGTGCCAGCAGTACTACTAGCGGGAGTCAGAGAGATACGCAGTATTTT. Its translation: CASSTTSGSQRDTQYF.

The V and J genes are TRBV30 and TRBJ1-2, with a tentative D call TRBD1 (6 bases). Germline CDR1 reads GTSNPN; CDR2 reads SVGIG (reference sequence). The V end lost 4 bases, the J end lost 0 bases, and 15 bases lay between the germline ends. The CDR3 loop spans 15 amino acids. CDR3 nucleotide sequence: TGTGCCTGGAAGATCAGGGGTAATACTAACTATGGCTACACCTTC. Translating gives CAWKIRGNTNYGYTF. The whole variable domain, remainder taken from reference TRBV30 and TRBJ1-2, is SQTIHQWPATLVQPVGSPLSLECTVEGTSNPNLYWYRQAAGRGLQLLFYSVGIGQISSEVPQNLSASRPQDRQFILSSKKLLLSDSGFYLCAWKIRGNTNYGYTFGSGTRLTVV.

This chain uses TRBV29-1 with TRBJ2-7, with 7 bases identical to TRBD2. Germline V gene data show CDR1 as SQVTM and CDR2 as ANQGSEA. The CDR3 has 12 residues. Trimming cost V 6 bases and J 6 bases; bases outside gene matches: 8. CDR3 region: CSVWDYPGEQYF. The CDR3, as DNA: TGCAGCGTCTGGGACTACCCCGGCGAGCAGTACTTC.

The chain has TRBV7-9 and TRBJ1-1, with D possibly TRBD1 on 6 matching bases. CDR3 size: 14 residues. In germline, CDR1 is SEHNR, CDR2 FQNEAQ (reference sequence). The V end lost 3 bases, the J end lost 6 bases, and 14 bases lay between the germline ends. The CDR3 DNA reads TGTGCCAGCAGCTTCCCCAGGGGTTACGCTGAAGCTTTCTTT. Protein: CASSFPRGYAEAFF.

This clone was seen only a few times. The rearrangement joins TRBV3-1 (or the pseudogene TRBV3-2) to TRBJ2-1, with D tentatively TRBD2 (6 bases). With 5 bases removed from V and 1 base from J, the gap between germline ends came to 15 bases. This CDR3 is built from 16 residues. CDR1 LGHDT and CDR2 YNNKEL come from the germline V gene (reference sequence). In nucleotides, the CDR3 is TGTGCCAGCAGCAAGGCACGGGAGTGGTCCTACAATGAGCAGTTCTTC. It is translated as CASSKAREWSYNEQFF.

The chain employs TRBV9 and TRBJ1-2, with D perhaps TRBD1 (5 bases). The length of the CDR3 is 14 residues. CDR1 and CDR2 (germline): SGDLS, YYNGEE. V was pared by 6 bases and J by 4 bases, with 16 bases between. The CDR3 loop reads CASTKPGLGYGYTF. The DNA for the CDR3 is TGTGCCAGCACCAAACCAGGGCTAGGCTATGGCTACACCTTC.

This chain connects TRBV28 to TRBJ1-5, with 7 positions matching TRBD1. Germline CDR1 MDHEN, CDR2 SYDVKM. The CDR3 length is 13 residues. V trimming: 9 bases; J trimming: 6 bases; junction bases outside the gene matches: 8. The CDR3 region is CASCTGAIQPQHF. CDR3 coding DNA: TGTGCCAGTTGTACAGGGGCTATTCAGCCCCAGCATTTT.

The chain couples TRBV27 to TRBJ1-2; no definite D call. The V gene lost 5 bases and the J gene lost 7 bases, with 23 bases spanning the gap. The CDR3 is 16 amino acids. CDR1 and CDR2 from the germline V gene are MNHEY and SMNVEV (reference sequence). The CDR3 nucleotides read TGTGCCAGCAGTCCGAGCCGGGCCCTTGGACTATCTGGCTACACCTTC. Translated, it gives CASSPSRALGLSGYTF.

The chain employs TRBV6-5 and TRBJ1-3, with a possible D match to TRBD1 (6 bases). This CDR3 is built from 14 residues. V lost 8 bases and J 5 bases, leaving 16 bases between the germline ends. Germline CDR1 is MNHEY and CDR2 is SVGAGI. The CDR3 sequence is CASGASGDRNTIYF. CDR3 nucleotides: TGTGCCAGCGGCGCCTCAGGGGATAGAAACACCATATATTTT.